A selection of T cell receptor beta chains follows, all from one sample in a study of metastatic and nonmetastatic thyroid tumors. MiXCR reprocessed the PCR reads for TCRdb. The sample comprises around 15,000 clones, approximately 24% of which are singletons, and about 13% rests with the top ten. The specimen sequenced was tumor tissue. Receptor source: a male donor with papillary thyroid cancer or a benign thyroid nodule (not recorded which). Some clones in this sample may be carry-over from other donors' samples. Both conserved end residues are trimmed from each CDR3. Fields, in order: clone size, V gene, CDR3 protein. Clone size appears in some rows only: once, few, many, or a class for an expanded clone.

.,TRBV4-2,ASSQEPGGRVGEQF
.,TRBV19,ASVPTAGGVKGYGYT
.,TRBV5-4,ASSFGGKLRKNIQY
many,TRBV20-1,SAIVSSTDTQY
many,TRBV3-1,ASSQVRQGAPF
many,TRBV6-1,ASGQGPNYGYT
.,TRBV28,ASNRQGWEQY
many,TRBV10-2,ASRVQGFGSYEQY
few,TRBV30,ASPRGDRVDWGYT
medium-sized,TRBV12-3/TRBV12-4,ASSPGETQY
medium-sized,TRBV20-1,SAKGAGLRYEQY
once,TRBV20-1,SARVRENNEQF
few,TRBV12-3/TRBV12-4,ASVVGDGYT
many,TRBV19,ASSNPLGSGGLRTQY
many,TRBV12-3/TRBV12-4,ASSQETLQGMIYQPQH
medium-sized,TRBV27,ASRPPGGYEQY
.,TRBV4-3,ASSPGQGLGYT
many,TRBV10-3,ATRDYLTDTQY
.,TRBV6-1,ASTAPGTASNTGELF
few,TRBV5-1,ASSREDLDEAF
.,TRBV6-5,ASSWVSRGAGQY
many,TRBV11-2,ASSSPTGKEQY
once,TRBV4-3,ASSQEVGQDQPQH
many,TRBV6-1,ASRDRGGEKLF
few,TRBV12-3/TRBV12-4,ASSYRTSGSRREQY
.,TRBV5-6,ASSRLTGEDGYT
.,TRBV5-1,ASSNSKGAEAF
many,TRBV19,ASSPVGGNTQY
once,TRBV7-2,AISFVTGAFPETQY
.,TRBV27,ASALSGQVYYEQC
few,TRBV20-1,SAVFQGTGIFSYEQY
few,TRBV24-1,ATIRQCGSAETQY
many,TRBV14,ASSQVLAGWTGELF
many,TRBV19,ASSISLAGTDTQY
many,TRBV20-1,SARGTGKMSYNEQF
few,TRBV19,ASSTRDYVNEQF
.,TRBV28,ASSFLSYEQY
.,TRBV5-1,ASSLRGVTGELF
many,TRBV28,ASRTWRGPQETQY
.,TRBV5-1,ASSLGGAGAGDTQY
many,TRBV5-5,ASSFAGGMGYGYT
.,TRBV30,AWSRTNSPLH